This entry describes one T cell receptor (beta chain). The sample belongs to a study of technical replicates of blood from a few donors. TCRdb's table, derived via immunoSEQ multiplex PCR, lists solely in-frame clones and lacks some. The sample includes tens of thousands of clones, over 85% seen only once; the top ten take 0.25%. V was shortened by 1 base and J by 3 bases, with 13 bases between the two germline ends. CDR3 length: 15 residues. The germline CDR1 and CDR2 sequences are SGHVS and FNYEAQ. Source material: T cells isolated from PBMCs. The chain recombines TRBV7-6 with TRBJ2-7, with a weak D call TRBD2 (5 bases). The receptor's source is a human donor in good health. CDR3 in DNA: TGTGCCAGCAGCTTAGAAGCGGAGACCAACTACGAGCAGTACTTC. Protein: CASSLEAETNYEQYF.